This TCR beta chain was identified in a study of blood T cell repertoires in COVID-19. About the study: Sources were T cells, B-cell-depleted T cells, or PBMCs; the material itself was cDNA or gDNA.

Germline-derived CDR1 and CDR2 are SGHNT and YYREEE (reference sequence). V lost 3 bases and J 1 base, leaving 13 bases between the germline ends. This CDR3 comprises 16 residues. Produced via immunoSEQ multiplex PCR; TCRdb's table is partial and in-frame only. The sample includes 300,000 to 350,000 clones, roughly 87% of them seen just once. A Seattle source enrolled patients during active infection and followed them longitudinally. This chain joins TRBV5-4 and TRBJ2-2; D may be TRBD1 (5 bases). The sequenced material came from peripheral blood. This TCR was recovered from a young man with COVID-19, enrolled during active disease. The CDR3 DNA reads TGTGCCAGCAGCTCCAAGGACACCTGGAACACCGGGGAGCTGTTTTTT. It codes for CASSSKDTWNTGELFF.